This entry is about one T cell receptor beta chain. What it recognizes is unknown. Profiling relied on immunoSEQ multiplex PCR, and the TCRdb table lists in-frame clones only, not all of them. This repertoire shows tens of thousands of clones, 80% to 90% found once; its top ten account for about 20%. These data come from a study of T cells in localized non-small cell lung cancer. Findings of the study overall: Density of T cells in blood, when higher, went with longer overall survival. Within adjacent lung there appeared a median around 55 of the top 100 tumor clones.

The CDR3 loop spans 14 amino acids. Trimming shortened V by 3 bases and J by 2 bases, and 9 bases separated the two germline ends. CDR1 and CDR2 from the germline V gene are SGHDN and FVKESK. This chain connects TRBV14 to TRBJ2-3, with D uncertain. This specimen was peripheral blood, taken before any cancer treatment. This clonotype was sampled from a man aged 40 to 70 with stage I squamous cell lung carcinoma. The DNA for the CDR3 is TGTGCCAGCAGCCAGCTTATAGACACAGATACGCAGTATTTT. It encodes CASSQLIDTDTQYF.